The clone carrying this T cell receptor beta chain was counted only a few times. The antigen remains unidentified. Peripheral blood from each donor was collected in a volume of 8 to 10 milliliters. The V and J ends lost 0 bases and 5 bases respectively, with 20 bases between them. There are 17 residues in the CDR3. The germline V gene encodes CDR1 MNHEY and CDR2 SVGEGT. Primers used in a second PCR of roughly 7 to 12 cycles were a sample-barcoded 5' primer and a J-beta primer mix. Each of the cDNA molecules was tagged by a template-switch adaptor with 12 random nucleotides. TCRdb reanalysed the 5' RACE reads using MiXCR and keeps one entry per CDR3 protein. The sample shows 550,000 to 800,000 distinct CDR3 sequences, about 21% of them seen only once. The data belong to a study of blood T cells in healthy people across ages. Notes on the study in general: A roughly linear age-dependent decrease characterized TCR beta diversity per million T cells. There was a strong correlation between TCR beta diversity and naive T cell percentage.

Sample: blood. The chain links TRBV6-2 or TRBV6-3 to TRBJ2-7; no clear D. The TCR sequence derives from a man aged 70 or older in good health. The CDR3 DNA sequence: TGTGCCAGCAGTTACTCCTTTTCGAGCGCGAGAATGGACGAGCAGTACTTC. It yields the protein CASSYSFSSARMDEQYF.